This TCR beta chain was recorded in a study of T cells in Graves' hyperthyroidism and ophthalmopathy. This clonotype has a handful of counts. Trimming removed 7 bases from V and 6 bases from J, with 19 bases in between. There are 15 residues in the CDR3. Researchers amplified the TCR beta CDR3 regions from RNA transcripts. First-round RT-PCR targeting the TCR CDR3 was performed with the HTBI primer set. TCRdb re-analysed the multiplex PCR reads in MiXCR, keeping a single row per CDR3 protein. This repertoire shows more than 550,000 distinct CDR3 sequences, approximately 18% found once; its top ten account for around 17%.

The sequence came from a woman in her forties or fifties with Graves' hyperthyroidism that later progressed to Graves' ophthalmopathy. The chain employs TRBV12-3 or TRBV12-4 and TRBJ2-1, with D perhaps matching TRBD2 (6 bases). Sequenced: blood. The CDR3 nucleotides read TGTGCCAGCAATCCGCGCGGGGCGGTGGCCAATGAGCAGTTCTTC. It is translated as CASNPRGAVANEQFF.